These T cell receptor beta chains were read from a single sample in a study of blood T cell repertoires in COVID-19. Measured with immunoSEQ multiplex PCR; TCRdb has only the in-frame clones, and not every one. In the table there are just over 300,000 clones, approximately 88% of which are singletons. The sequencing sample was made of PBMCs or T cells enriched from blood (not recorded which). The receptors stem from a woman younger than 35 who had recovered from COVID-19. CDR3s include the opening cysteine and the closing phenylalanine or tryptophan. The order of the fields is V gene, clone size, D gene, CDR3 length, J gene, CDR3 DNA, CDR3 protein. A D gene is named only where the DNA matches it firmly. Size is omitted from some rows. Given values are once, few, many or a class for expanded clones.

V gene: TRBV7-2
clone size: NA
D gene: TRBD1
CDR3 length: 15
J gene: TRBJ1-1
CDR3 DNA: TGTGCCAGCAGCTTCGGGACAGTCGAGAACACTGAAGCTTTCTTT
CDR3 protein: CASSFGTVENTEAFF

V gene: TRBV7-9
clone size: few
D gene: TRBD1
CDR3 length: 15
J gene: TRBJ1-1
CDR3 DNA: TGTGCCAGCAGCTTAGTCCGGGACAGGATCCCCGAAGCTTTCTTT
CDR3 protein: CASSLVRDRIPEAFF

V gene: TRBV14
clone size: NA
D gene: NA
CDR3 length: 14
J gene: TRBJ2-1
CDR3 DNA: TGTGCCAGCAGCCAAGATCACTATCTAGTTGAGCAGTTCTTC
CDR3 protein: CASSQDHYLVEQFF

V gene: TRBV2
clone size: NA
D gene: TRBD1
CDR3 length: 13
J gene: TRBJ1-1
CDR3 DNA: TGTGCCAGCTCAGGACAGGGGAACACTGAAGCTTTCTTT
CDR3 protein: CASSGQGNTEAFF

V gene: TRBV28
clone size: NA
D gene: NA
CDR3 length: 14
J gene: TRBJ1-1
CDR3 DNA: TGTGCCACGTCCAGGGGTTTCCTCTACACTGAAGCTTTCTTT
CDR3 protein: CATSRGFLYTEAFF

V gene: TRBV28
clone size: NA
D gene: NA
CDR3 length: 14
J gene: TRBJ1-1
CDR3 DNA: TGTGCCAGCAGTTTATTTACCCTGGTAGGGGGAGCTTTCTTT
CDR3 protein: CASSLFTLVGGAFF

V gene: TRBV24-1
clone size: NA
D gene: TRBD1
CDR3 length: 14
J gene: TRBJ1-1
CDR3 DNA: TGTGCCACCAGTGACCGAATGGACAGGTTCGGAGCTTTCTTT
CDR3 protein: CATSDRMDRFGAFF

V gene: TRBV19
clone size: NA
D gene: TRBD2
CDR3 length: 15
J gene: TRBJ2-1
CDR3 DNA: TGTGCCAGTACCCAACCTAGCGGGAACGGCAATGAGCAGTTCTTC
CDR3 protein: CASTQPSGNGNEQFF

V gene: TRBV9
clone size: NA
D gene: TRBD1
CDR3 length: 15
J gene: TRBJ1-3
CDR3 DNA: TGTGCCAGCAGCCCGCGGGACAGCCACGGAAACACCATATATTTT
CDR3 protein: CASSPRDSHGNTIYF

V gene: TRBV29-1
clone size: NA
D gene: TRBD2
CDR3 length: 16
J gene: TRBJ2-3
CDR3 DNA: TGCAGCGTTGAAGTAGGGCTAGCGGGGATGACAGATACGCAGTATTTT
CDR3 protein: CSVEVGLAGMTDTQYF

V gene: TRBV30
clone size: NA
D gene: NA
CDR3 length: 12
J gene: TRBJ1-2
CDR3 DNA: TGTGCCTGGGAGGGGAATTCGTATGGCTACACCTTC
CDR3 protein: CAWEGNSYGYTF

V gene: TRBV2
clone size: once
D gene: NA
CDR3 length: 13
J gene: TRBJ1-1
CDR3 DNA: TGTGCCAGCAGAGTATCAGTGAACACTGAAGCTTTCTTT
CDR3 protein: CASRVSVNTEAFF

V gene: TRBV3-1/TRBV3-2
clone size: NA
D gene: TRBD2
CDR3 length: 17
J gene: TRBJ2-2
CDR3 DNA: TGTGCCAGCAGCCAAGATATAACTAGCGGGTTTCCCGGGGAGCTGTTTTTT
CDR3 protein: CASSQDITSGFPGELFF

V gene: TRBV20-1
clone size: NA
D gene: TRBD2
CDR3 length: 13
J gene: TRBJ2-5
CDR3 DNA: TGCAGTGCTAGTCTAGCGGGACTGGAGACCCAGTACTTC
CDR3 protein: CSASLAGLETQYF

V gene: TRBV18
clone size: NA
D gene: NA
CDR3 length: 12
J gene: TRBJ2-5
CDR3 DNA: TGTGCCAGCTCACCCATCCAAGAGACCCAGTACTTC
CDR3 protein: CASSPIQETQYF

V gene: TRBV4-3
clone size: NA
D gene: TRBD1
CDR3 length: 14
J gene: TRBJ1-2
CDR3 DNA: TGCGCCAGCAGCCACAGGACAGGGAGTTATGGCTACACCTTC
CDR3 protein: CASSHRTGSYGYTF

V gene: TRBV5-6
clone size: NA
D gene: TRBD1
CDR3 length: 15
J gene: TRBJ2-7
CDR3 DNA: TGTGCCAGCAGCTTGGGACAGGGGACGCCCTACGAGCAGTACTTC
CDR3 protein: CASSLGQGTPYEQYF

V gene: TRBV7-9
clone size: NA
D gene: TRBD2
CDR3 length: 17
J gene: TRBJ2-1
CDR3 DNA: TGTGCCAGCAGCCCGAGACTAGCGGGGGGACCAAACAATGAGCAGTTCTTC
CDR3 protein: CASSPRLAGGPNNEQFF

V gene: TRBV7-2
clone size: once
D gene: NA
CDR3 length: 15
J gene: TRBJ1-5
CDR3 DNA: TGTGCCAGCAGCTTTGAGGGGGTTAGCAATCAGCCCCAGCATTTT
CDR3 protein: CASSFEGVSNQPQHF

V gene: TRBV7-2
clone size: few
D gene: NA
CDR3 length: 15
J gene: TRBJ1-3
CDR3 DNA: TGTGCCAGCAGCACAAGTACAGGGACGGGAAACACCATATATTTT
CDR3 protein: CASSTSTGTGNTIYF

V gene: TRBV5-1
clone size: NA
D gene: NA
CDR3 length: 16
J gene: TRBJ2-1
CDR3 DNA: TGCGCCAGCAGCCGGCGGACAGCCCACTTCTACAATGAGCAGTTCTTC
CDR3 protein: CASSRRTAHFYNEQFF

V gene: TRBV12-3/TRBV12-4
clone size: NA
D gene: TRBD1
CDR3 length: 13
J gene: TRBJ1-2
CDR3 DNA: TGTGCCAGCAGTTCACAGGGGGCGAGTGGCTACACCTTC
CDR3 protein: CASSSQGASGYTF

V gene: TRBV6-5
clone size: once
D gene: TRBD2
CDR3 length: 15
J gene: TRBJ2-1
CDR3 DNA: TGTGCCAGCAGCCTCGGGACTAGCGGGTACAATGAGCAGTTCTTC
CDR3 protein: CASSLGTSGYNEQFF

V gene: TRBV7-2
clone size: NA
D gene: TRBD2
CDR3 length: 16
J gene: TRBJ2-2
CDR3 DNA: TGTGCCAGCAGCCCCACTAGCGGGAGCAGAACCGGGGAGCTGTTTTTT
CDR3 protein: CASSPTSGSRTGELFF

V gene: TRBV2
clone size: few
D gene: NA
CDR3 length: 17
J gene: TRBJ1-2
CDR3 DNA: TGTGCCAGCAGTACAGGTGGGGCCGGGGGACTAGTCTATGGCTACACCTTC
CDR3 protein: CASSTGGAGGLVYGYTF

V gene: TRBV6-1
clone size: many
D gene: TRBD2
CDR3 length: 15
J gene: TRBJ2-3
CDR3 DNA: TGTGCCAGCAGTGAACTAGCGGGGGGGCCAGATACGCAGTATTTT
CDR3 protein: CASSELAGGPDTQYF

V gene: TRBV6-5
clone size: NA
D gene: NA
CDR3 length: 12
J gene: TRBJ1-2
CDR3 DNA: TGTGCCAGCAGTTACGACAGAGGAGGCTACACCTTC
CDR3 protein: CASSYDRGGYTF

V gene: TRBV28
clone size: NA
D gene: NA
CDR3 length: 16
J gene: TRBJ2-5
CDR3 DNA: TGTGCCAGCAGCTCCCTCGGCGGGGCGTACCAAGAGACCCAGTACTTC
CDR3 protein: CASSSLGGAYQETQYF

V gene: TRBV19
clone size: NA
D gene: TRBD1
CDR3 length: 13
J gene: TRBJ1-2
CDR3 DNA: TGTGCCAGTAGTAACCAGGGGGCCAGAGGCTACACCTTC
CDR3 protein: CASSNQGARGYTF

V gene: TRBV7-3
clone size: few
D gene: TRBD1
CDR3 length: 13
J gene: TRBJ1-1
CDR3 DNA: TGTGCCAACAGGGGGCAGACGGGTGATGAAGCTTTCTTT
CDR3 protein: CANRGQTGDEAFF

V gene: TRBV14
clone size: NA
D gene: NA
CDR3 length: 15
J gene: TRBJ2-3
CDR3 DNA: TGTGCCAGCAGCCATCCCGGGACTCCCTCTGTTACGCAGTATTTT
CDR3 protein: CASSHPGTPSVTQYF

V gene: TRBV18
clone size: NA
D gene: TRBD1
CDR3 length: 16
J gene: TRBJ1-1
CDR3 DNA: TGTGCCAGCTCACCTGCCGGGACAGGGATGAACACTGAAGCTTTCTTT
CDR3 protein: CASSPAGTGMNTEAFF

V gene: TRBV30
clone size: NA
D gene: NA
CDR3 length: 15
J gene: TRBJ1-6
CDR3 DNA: TGTGCCTGGAAGATTTTCGCGGCAGAATATTCACCCCTCCACTTT
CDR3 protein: CAWKIFAAEYSPLHF

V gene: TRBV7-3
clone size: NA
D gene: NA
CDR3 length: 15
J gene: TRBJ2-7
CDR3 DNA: TGTGCCAGCAGCGAAAGGGGGGGCCCTTCTCACGAGCAGTACTTC
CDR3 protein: CASSERGGPSHEQYF

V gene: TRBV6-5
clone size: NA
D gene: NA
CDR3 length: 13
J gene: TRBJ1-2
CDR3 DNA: TGTGCCAGCAGTTACTTGGGGCAGGGTGGCTACACCTTC
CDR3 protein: CASSYLGQGGYTF

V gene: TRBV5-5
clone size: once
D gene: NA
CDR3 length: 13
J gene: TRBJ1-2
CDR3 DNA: TGTGCCAGCAGCTTGAAACAGTTGGATGGCTACACCTTC
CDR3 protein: CASSLKQLDGYTF

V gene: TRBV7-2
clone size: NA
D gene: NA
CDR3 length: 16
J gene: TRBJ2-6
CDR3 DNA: TGTGCCAGCAGCTTCGACTCAAGCTCTGGGGCCAACGTCCTGACTTTC
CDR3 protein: CASSFDSSSGANVLTF

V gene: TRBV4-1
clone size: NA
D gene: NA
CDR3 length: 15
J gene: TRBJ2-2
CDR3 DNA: TGCGCCAGCAGCCAAGAAGGCTCCGGGACCGGGGAGCTGTTTTTT
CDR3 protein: CASSQEGSGTGELFF

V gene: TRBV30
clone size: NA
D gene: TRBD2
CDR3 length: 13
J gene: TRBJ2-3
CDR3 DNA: TGTGCCTCGACTAGCGGGGGGATCGATACGCAGTATTTT
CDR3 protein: CASTSGGIDTQYF

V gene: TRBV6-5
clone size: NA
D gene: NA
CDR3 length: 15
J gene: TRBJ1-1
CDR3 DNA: TGTGCCAGCAGTTACTCGAACGGGGGGAACACTGAAGCTTTCTTT
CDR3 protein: CASSYSNGGNTEAFF

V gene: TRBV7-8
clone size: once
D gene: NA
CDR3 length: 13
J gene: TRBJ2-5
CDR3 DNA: TGTGCCAGCAGCCGCCGCGAACGAGAGACCCAGTACTTC
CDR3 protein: CASSRRERETQYF

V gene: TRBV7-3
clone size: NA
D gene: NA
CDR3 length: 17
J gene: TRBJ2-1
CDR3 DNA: TGTGCCAGCAGCCCCAGGACCGGGACTCAAAGAGATTATGAGCAGTTCTTC
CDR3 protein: CASSPRTGTQRDYEQFF

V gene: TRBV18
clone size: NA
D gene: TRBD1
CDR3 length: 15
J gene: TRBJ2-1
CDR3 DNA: TGTGCCAGCTCACCCCCCACCGGACAGGGCGGTGAGCAGTTCTTC
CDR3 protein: CASSPPTGQGGEQFF

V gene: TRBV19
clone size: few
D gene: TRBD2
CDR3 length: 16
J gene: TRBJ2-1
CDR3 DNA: TGTGCCAGTAAACTGGATAGCGGGGGGGCCCACAATGAGCAGTTCTTC
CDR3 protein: CASKLDSGGAHNEQFF

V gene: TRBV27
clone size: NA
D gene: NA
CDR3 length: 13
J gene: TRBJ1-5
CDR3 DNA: TGTGCCAGCTACTCGCATAGCAATCAGCCCCAGCATTTT
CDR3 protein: CASYSHSNQPQHF

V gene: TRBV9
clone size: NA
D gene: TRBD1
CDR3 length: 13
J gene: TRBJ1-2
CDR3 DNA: TGTGCCAGCAGCGTAGCAGGGGGCTATGGCTACACCTTC
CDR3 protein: CASSVAGGYGYTF

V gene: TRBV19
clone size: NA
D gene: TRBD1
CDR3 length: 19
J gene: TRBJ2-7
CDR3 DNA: TGTGCCAGTAGACACACCCACCTTCCCGGGACAGGAACCTCCTACGAGCAGTACTTC
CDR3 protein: CASRHTHLPGTGTSYEQYF